This TCR beta chain was sequenced during a study of somatic mutations in cytotoxic T cells in rheumatoid arthritis. Broader study findings: There was no significant difference in CD8+ T-cell clonality between rheumatoid arthritis patients and age-matched healthy controls. Each of about an eighth of the roughly 60 patients had a largest CD8+ clone that made up more than 20% of CD8+ cells.

About this clone itself: The antigen remains undetermined. Other DNA sequences within the sample encode an identical CDR3.

The length of the CDR3 is 16 residues. Trimming took off 4 bases at V and 2 bases at J, with 15 bases between the two ends. The germline gives CDR1 PRHDT, CDR2 FYEKMQ (reference sequence). Researchers isolated CD4+ and CD8+ cells by positive magnetic bead selection and then checked their purity by flow cytometry. Original handling: Matching between patient CD8+ clones larger than 1% and published virus-specific TCRB sequences was rare. TCRdb keeps only in-frame clones here, not all; method: immunoSEQ multiplex PCR. V and J calls and clone size are those listed in that table; D and trimming were worked out from the DNA. The sample records more than 3,500 clones, more than 80% being singletons.

V is TRBV13 and J is TRBJ2-1; D is perhaps TRBD2 (5 bases). The receptor was isolated from a man in his forties or fifties with rheumatoid arthritis. Material: CD8+ T cells sorted from blood. In nucleotides, the CDR3 is TGTGCCAGCAGCTACCTAAAACTAGATCCCTACAATGAGCAGTTCTTC. It yields the protein CASSYLKLDPYNEQFF.